Here is one T cell receptor (beta chain) with its context. Its target is not known. This specimen comes from a study of blood T cells in healthy people across ages. Study results and limitations: Correlation between TCR beta diversity and naive T cell percentage was strong. While age rose, TCR beta diversity per million T cells dropped in a roughly linear way. Long-lived donors exceeded aged donors in naive CD4+ cells and diversity.

The second PCR ran roughly 7 to 12 cycles with a sample-barcoded 5' primer and J-beta primers. TCRdb recomputed calls from the 5' RACE reads with MiXCR, one row per CDR3 protein. The repertoire consists of roughly 800,000 distinct CDR3 sequences, with 55% to 70% occurring once and the leading ten covering approximately 23%. CDR1 SNHLY and CDR2 FYNNEI come from the germline V gene. This CDR3 is 15 amino acids long. J gave up 7 bases and V 1 base, and 7 bases lay outside the gene matches. The sample comprised blood. The chain joins TRBV2 to TRBJ2-1; 7 bases are a match to TRBD1. This sequence was found in a man younger than 45 in good health. CDR3 sequence: CASSEGGKGQNEQFF. The DNA of the CDR3 is TGTGCCAGCAGTGAAGGGGGAAAGGGACAGAATGAGCAGTTCTTC.